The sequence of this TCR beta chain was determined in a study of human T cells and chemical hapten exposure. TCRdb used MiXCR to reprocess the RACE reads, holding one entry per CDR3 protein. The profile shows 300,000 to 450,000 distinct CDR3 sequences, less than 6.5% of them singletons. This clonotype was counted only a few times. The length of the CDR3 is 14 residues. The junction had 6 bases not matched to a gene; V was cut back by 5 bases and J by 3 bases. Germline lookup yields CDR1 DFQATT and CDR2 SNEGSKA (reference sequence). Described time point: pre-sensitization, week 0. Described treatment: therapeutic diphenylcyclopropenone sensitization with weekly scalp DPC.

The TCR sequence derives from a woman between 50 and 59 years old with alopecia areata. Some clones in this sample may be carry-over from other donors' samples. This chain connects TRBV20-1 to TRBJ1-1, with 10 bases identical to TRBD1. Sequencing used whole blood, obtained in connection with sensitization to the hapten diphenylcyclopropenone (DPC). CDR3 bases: TGCAGTGCTGGTAAGACAGGGGGCGACACTGAAGCTTTCTTT. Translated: CSAGKTGGDTEAFF.